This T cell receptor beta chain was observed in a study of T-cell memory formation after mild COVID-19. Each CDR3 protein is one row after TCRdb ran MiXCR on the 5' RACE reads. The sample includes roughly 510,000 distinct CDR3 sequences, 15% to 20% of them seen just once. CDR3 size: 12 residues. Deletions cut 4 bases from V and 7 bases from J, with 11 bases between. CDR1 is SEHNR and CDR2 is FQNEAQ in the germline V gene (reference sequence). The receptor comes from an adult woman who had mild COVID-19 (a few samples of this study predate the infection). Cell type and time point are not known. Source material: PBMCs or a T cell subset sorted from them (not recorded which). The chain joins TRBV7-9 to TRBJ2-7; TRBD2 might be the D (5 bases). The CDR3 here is CASSSPRGEQYF. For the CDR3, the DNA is TGTGCCAGCAGCTCCCCCAGAGGGGAGCAGTACTTC.